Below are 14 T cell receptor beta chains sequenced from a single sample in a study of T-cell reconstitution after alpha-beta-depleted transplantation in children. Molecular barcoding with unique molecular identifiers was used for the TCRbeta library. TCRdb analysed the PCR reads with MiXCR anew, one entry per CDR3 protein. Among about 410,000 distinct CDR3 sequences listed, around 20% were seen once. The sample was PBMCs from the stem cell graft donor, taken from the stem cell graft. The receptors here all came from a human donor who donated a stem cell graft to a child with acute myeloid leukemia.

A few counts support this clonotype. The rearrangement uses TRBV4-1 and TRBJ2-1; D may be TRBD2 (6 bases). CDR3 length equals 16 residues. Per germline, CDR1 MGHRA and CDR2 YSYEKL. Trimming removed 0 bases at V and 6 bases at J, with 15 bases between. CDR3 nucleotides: TGCGCCAGCAGCCAAGAAGGGAGACTAGGGTTCAATGAGCAGTTCTTC. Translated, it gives CASSQEGRLGFNEQFF.

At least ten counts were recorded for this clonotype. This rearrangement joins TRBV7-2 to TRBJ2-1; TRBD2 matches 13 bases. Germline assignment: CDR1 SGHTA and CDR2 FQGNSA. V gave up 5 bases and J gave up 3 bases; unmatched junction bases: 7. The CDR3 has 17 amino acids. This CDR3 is CASSRTSGRPLYNEQFF. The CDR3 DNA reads TGTGCCAGCAGCAGGACTAGCGGGAGACCCCTCTACAATGAGCAGTTCTTC.

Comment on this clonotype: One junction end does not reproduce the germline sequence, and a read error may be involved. The chain's CDR3 is CASSAEIRLAGDF. The CDR3 region has the DNA TGTGCCAGCAGTGCCGAAATCCGACTAGCGGGGGACTTC. The gene calls are TRBV2 and TRBJ2-7; 12 bases map to TRBD2. In germline, CDR1 is SNHLY, CDR2 FYNNEI. CDR3 length: 13 amino acids.

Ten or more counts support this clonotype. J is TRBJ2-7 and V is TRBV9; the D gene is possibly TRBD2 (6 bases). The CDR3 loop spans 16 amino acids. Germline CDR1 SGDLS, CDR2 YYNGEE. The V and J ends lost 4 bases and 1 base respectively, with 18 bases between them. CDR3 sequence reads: CASSREEVAPSYEQYF. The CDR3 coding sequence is TGTGCCAGCAGCAGGGAGGAGGTAGCGCCGTCCTACGAGCAGTACTTC.

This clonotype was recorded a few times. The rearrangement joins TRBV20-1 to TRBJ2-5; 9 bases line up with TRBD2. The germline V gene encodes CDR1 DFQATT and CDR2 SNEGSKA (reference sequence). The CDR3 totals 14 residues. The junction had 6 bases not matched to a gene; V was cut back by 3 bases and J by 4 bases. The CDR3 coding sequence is TGCAGTGCTAGTAGCGGGAGTAGGGGAGAGACCCAGTACTTC. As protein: CSASSGSRGETQYF.

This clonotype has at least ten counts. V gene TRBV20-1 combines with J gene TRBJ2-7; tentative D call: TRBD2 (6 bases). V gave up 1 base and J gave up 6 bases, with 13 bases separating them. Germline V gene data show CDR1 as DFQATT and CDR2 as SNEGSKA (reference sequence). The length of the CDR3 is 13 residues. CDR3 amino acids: CSARGPGSGEQYF. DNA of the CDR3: TGCAGTGCTAGAGGCCCTGGTAGCGGCGAGCAGTACTTC.

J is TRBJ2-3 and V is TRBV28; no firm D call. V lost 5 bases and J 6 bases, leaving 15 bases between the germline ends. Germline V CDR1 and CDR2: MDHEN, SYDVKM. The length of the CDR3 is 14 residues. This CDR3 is CASSNRAQWDTQYF. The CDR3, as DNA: TGTGCCAGCAGTAACCGGGCCCAGTGGGATACGCAGTATTTT.

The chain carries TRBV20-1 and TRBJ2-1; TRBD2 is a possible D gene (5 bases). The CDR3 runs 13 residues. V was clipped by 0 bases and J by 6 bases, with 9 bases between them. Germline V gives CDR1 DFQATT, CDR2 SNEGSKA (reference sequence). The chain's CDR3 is CSARDRLANEQFF. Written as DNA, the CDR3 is TGCAGTGCTAGAGATCGCCTAGCCAATGAGCAGTTCTTC.

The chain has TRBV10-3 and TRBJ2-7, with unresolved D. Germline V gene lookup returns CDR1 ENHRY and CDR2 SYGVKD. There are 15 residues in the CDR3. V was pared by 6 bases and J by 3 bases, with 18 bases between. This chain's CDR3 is CAISDPLSADYEQYF. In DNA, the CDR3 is TGTGCCATCAGCGACCCCTTATCTGCAGACTACGAGCAGTACTTC.

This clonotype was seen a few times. CDR3 sequence reads: CSARELAGALPLEQYF. CDR3 sequence (DNA): TGCAGTGCGCGTGAACTAGCGGGAGCCTTGCCCCTCGAGCAGTACTTC. This rearrangement joins TRBV20-1 to TRBJ2-7; 11 bases agree with TRBD2. This CDR3 region has 16 residues. Per germline, CDR1 DFQATT and CDR2 SNEGSKA (reference sequence). V dropped 6 bases and J dropped 6; count of bases not matched to a gene: 16.

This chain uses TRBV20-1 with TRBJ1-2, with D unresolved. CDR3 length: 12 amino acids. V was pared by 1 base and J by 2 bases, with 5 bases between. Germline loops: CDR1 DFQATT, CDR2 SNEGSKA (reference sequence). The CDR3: CSARAMNYGYTF. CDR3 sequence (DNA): TGCAGTGCTAGAGCGATGAACTATGGCTACACCTTC.

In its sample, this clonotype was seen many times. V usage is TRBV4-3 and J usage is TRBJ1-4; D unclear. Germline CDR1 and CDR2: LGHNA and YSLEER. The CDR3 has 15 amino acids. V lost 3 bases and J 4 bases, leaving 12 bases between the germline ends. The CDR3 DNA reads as TGCGCCAGCAGCCAGTCCGCCGCGGGTAATGAAAAACTGTTTTTT. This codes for CASSQSAAGNEKLFF.

The CDR3 here is CASKGLAGVGELFF. The CDR3 nucleotides read TGTGCCAGCAAAGGACTAGCGGGAGTAGGGGAGCTGTTTTTT. V gene TRBV28 combines with J gene TRBJ2-2; 13 positions agree with TRBD2. This CDR3 region has 14 residues. Germline V lookup: CDR1 MDHEN, CDR2 SYDVKM. The ends lost 7 bases at V and 8 bases at J; junction bases unmatched: 4.

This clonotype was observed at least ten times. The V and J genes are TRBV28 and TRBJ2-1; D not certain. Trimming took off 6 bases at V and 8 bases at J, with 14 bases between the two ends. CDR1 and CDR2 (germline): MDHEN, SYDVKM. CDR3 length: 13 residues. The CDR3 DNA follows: TGTGCCAGCAGGCCTGGCCCTTACGATGAGCAGTTCTTC. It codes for CASRPGPYDEQFF.